This TCR beta chain emerged from a study of blood T cells in healthy people across ages. Notes on the study in general: Changes in expanded clonotypes were possibly confounded, as the CMV status of donors was unknown.

A remark on this clonotype: Its matching antigen is unknown.

A sample-barcoded 5' primer and a J-beta primer mix were used in a second PCR of roughly 7 to 11 cycles. One entry per CDR3 protein, called by TCRdb with MiXCR from the 5' RACE reads. The table includes roughly 790,000 distinct CDR3 sequences, 35% to 45% detected once. The germline V gene has CDR1 DFQATT and CDR2 SNEGSKA (reference sequence). This CDR3 is built from 13 residues. Trimming removed 6 bases at V and 1 base at J, with 12 bases between. The sequence came from an older woman in good health. Source material: blood. The chain employs TRBV20-1 and TRBJ1-1; a weak D match, TRBD1 (6 bases). DNA for the CDR3: TGCAGTGCAAACGACAGGAGGAACACTGAAGCTTTCTTT. The encoded protein is CSANDRRNTEAFF.